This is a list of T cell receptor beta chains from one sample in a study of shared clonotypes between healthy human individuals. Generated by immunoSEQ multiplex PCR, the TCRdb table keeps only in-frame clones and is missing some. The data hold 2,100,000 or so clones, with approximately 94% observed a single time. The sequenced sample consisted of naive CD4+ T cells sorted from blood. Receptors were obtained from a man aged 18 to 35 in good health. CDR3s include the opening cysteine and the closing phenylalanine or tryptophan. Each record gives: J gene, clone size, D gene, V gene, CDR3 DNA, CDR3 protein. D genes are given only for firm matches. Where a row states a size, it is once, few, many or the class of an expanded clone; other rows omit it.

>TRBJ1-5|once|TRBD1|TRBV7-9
TGTGCCTCGTCCGGGACAGGGAATCAGCCCCAGCATTTT
CASSGTGNQPQHF
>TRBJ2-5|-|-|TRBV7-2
TGTGCCAGCAGCTTAGTTCAAGAGACCCAGTACTTC
CASSLVQETQYF
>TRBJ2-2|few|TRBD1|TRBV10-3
TGTGCCATCAGTGAAGGGACAGGGGCGAACACCGGGGAGCTGTTTTTT
CAISEGTGANTGELFF
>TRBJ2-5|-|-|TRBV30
TGTGCCTGGAGTGTTGGCGCCATGTCGGAGGAGACCCAGTACTTC
CAWSVGAMSEETQYF
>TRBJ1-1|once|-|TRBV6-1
TGTGCCAGCACCAGCGGGGGTCAGAACACTGAAGCTTTCTTT
CASTSGGQNTEAFF
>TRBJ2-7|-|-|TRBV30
TGTGCCGTGGAAGTCGACGAGCAGTACTTC
CAVEVDEQYF
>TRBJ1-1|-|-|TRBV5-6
TGTGCCAGCAGCACACCCAGGGGATCTGTCACTGAAGCTTTCTTT
CASSTPRGSVTEAFF
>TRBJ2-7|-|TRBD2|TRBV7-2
TGTGCCAGCAGCTTAGTCCGCGGGGGGAGCTCCTACGAGCAGTACTTC
CASSLVRGGSSYEQYF
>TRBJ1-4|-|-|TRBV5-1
TGCGCCAGCAGCTTGGTACAGGGTCTTGGAAATGAAAAACTGTTTTTT
CASSLVQGLGNEKLFF
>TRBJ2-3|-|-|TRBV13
TGTGCCAGCAGCTTAAGACCTGTGAGCGGGCGTGGCACAGATACGCAGTATTTT
CASSLRPVSGRGTDTQYF
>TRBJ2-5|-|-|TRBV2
TGTGCCAGCAGTGAATATCGTGTAGATGCCGGGAAGACCCAGTACTTC
CASSEYRVDAGKTQYF
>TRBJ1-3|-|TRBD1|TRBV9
TGTGCCAGCAGCGGAACCGGGACAGAAGTCGGAAACACCATATATTTT
CASSGTGTEVGNTIYF
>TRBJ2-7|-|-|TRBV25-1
TGTGCCAGCAGTGAATATTATGGGAGCTACGAGCAGTACTTC
CASSEYYGSYEQYF
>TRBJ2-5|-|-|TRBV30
TGTGCCTGGAGTCGGGTTTCCCCGCCAGAGACCCAGTACTTC
CAWSRVSPPETQYF
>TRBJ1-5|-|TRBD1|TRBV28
TGTGCCAGCAGCTGGACAGGGGGCTGGGGCAATCAGCCCCAGCATTTT
CASSWTGGWGNQPQHF
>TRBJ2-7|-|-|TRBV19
TGTGCCAGTAGTATAGACAGGGCCAGCGAGCAGTACTTC
CASSIDRASEQYF
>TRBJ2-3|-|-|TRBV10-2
TGCGCCAGCAGGCCGGAGACGATTAGCACAGATACGCAGTATTTT
CASRPETISTDTQYF
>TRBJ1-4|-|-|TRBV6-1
TGTGCCAGCAGTGAAATAGTCACTCTGGAAAAACTGTTTTTT
CASSEIVTLEKLFF
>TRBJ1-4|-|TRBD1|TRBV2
TGTGCCAGCAGTCCCGGGACAGGCAATGAAAAACTGTTTTTT
CASSPGTGNEKLFF
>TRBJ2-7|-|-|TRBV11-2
TGTGCCAGCAGCTCCTTTAGGGACGAGCAGTACTTC
CASSSFRDEQYF
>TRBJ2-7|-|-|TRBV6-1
TGTGCCAGCAGTGAAGGAATTTCCCGGCAGCAGTACTTC
CASSEGISRQQYF
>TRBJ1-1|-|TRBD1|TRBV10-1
TGCGCCAGCAGGGCCGGGACAGGGGAGACTGAAGCTTTCTTT
CASRAGTGETEAFF
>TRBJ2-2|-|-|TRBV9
TGTGCCAGCAGCGTAGAAGTGGTCACCGGGGAGCTGTTTTTT
CASSVEVVTGELFF
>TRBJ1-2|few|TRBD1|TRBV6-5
TGTGCCAGCAGTTACTCGACAGGGGGCCACTATGGCTACACCTTC
CASSYSTGGHYGYTF
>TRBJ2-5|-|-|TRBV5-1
TGCGCCAGCAGCCCGGCTTTACCTGAAGAGACCCAGTACTTC
CASSPALPEETQYF
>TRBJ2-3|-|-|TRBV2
TGTGCCAGCAGTGAAATTTATAGCACAGATACGCAGTATTTT
CASSEIYSTDTQYF
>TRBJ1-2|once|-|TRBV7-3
TGTGCCAGCAGCGGGGCCGAATCTGGCTACACCTTC
CASSGAESGYTF
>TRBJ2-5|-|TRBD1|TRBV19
TGTGCCAGTAGTATCGGGCAGGGGGCGGGAGAGACCCAGTACTTC
CASSIGQGAGETQYF
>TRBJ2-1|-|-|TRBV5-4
TGTGCCAGCAGCTTGGACGGGAGCCCCTACAATGAGCAGTTCTTC
CASSLDGSPYNEQFF
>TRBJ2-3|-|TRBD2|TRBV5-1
TGCGCCAGCAGCCCTGGACTAGCGGGGGGGGCAGATACGCAGTATTTT
CASSPGLAGGADTQYF
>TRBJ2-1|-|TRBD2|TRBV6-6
TGTGCCAGCAGTCGACTAGCGGGGGACTACAATGAGCAGTTCTTC
CASSRLAGDYNEQFF
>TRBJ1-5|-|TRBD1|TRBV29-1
TGCAGCGTTGGGGGACAGGCCTATCAGCCCCAGCATTTT
CSVGGQAYQPQHF
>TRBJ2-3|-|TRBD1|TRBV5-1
TGCGCCAGCAGCATCGGGACAGTTAACACAGATACGCAGTATTTT
CASSIGTVNTDTQYF
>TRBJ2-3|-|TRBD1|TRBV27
TGTGCCAGCAGGAGGACAGGGGGCACAGATACGCAGTATTTT
CASRRTGGTDTQYF
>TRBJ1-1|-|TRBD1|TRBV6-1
TGTGCCAGCAGTGAAGCGGGACAGGGGAGGACTGAAGCTTTCTTT
CASSEAGQGRTEAFF
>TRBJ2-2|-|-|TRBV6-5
TGTGCCAGCATGCGGGGAGCCGGGGAGCTGTTTTTT
CASMRGAGELFF
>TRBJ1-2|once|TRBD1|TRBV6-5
TGTGCCAGCAGTCCCGGGACAGGCGTCTATGGCTACACCTTC
CASSPGTGVYGYTF
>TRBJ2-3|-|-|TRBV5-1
TGCGCCAGCAGCTTGGAGGAGGGCTTTCGCACAGATACGCAGTATTTT
CASSLEEGFRTDTQYF
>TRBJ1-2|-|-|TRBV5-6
TGTGCCAGCAGCTTAATCCCTGGGGGTAGGGATGGCTACACCTTC
CASSLIPGGRDGYTF
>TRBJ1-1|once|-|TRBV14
TGTGCCAGCAGCCAACAGGGACTAATGAACACTGAAGCTTTCTTT
CASSQQGLMNTEAFF
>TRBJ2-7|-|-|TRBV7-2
TGTGCCAGCAGCTTAGGGTATGGGAGTTCCTACGAGCAGTACTTC
CASSLGYGSSYEQYF
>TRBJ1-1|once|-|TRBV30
TGTGCCTCCGACCTCAGGGGTGCCGCTTTCTTT
CASDLRGAAFF
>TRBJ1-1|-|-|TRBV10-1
TGCGCCAGCAGTCTTCTCGGCGGTGAAGCTTTCTTT
CASSLLGGEAFF
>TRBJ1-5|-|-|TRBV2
TGTGCCAGCAGCCAAACAAATCAGCCCCAGCATTTT
CASSQTNQPQHF
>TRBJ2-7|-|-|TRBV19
TGTGCCAGTAGTATGGAACGGGGCTCCTACGAGCAGTACTTC
CASSMERGSYEQYF
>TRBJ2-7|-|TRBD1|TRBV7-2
TGTGCCAGCAGCTCGACAGGGTCCCCCTCCTACGAGCAGTACTTC
CASSSTGSPSYEQYF
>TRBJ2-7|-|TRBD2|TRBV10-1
TGCGCCAGTTCGGGGGCTAGCGGGAGCAAGCCCTACGAGCAGTACTTC
CASSGASGSKPYEQYF
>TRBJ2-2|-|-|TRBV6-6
TGTGCCAGCAGTTACTTGGGACCCCCCGGGGAGCTGTTTTTT
CASSYLGPPGELFF
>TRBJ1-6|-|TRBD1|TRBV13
TGTGCCAGCAGTGGTGACAGGGGGCGTGGATCACCCCTCCACTTT
CASSGDRGRGSPLHF
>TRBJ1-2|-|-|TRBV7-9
TGTGCCAGCAGCTTAGCGGGACTGAGTCTTGTTGACTTC
CASSLAGLSLVDF
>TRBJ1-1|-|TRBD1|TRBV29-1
TGCAGCGTAGGACAGGGGGATAAGAACACTGAAGCTTTCTTT
CSVGQGDKNTEAFF
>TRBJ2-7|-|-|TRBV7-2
TGTGCCAGCAGCTTTAGCTCTGCTTCCTACGAGCAGTACTTC
CASSFSSASYEQYF